This T cell receptor beta chain was sequenced for a study of blood T cells in healthy people across ages. Overall study: Template switching caught about one barcoded beta molecule for each two T cells. Whole-study findings and limits: Among T cells, TCR beta diversity per million cells dropped roughly linearly as age rose.

About this clonotype itself: As yet, its antigen is unknown. A read error may account for a junction end that differs from germline.

In germline, CDR1 is LGHDT, CDR2 YNNKEL (reference sequence). This CDR3 spans 17 amino acids. Through a sample-barcoded 5' primer and a J-beta primer mix, a second PCR was run for roughly 6 to 11 cycles. TCRdb itself ran the 5' RACE reads through MiXCR, one entry per CDR3 protein. Found here are under 1 million distinct CDR3 sequences, around 43% of them singletons; the top ten hold nearly 20%. This TCR derives from a man aged 55 to 70 in good health. The sample taken for sequencing was blood. The V and J genes are TRBV3-1 and TRBJ2-5; 8 nucleotides align to TRBD1. CDR3 sequence: CASSQERVRGQLGTQCF. CDR3 nucleotide sequence: TGTGCCAGCAGCCAAGAAAGGGTCAGGGGGCAGTTAGGGACCCAGTGCTTC.